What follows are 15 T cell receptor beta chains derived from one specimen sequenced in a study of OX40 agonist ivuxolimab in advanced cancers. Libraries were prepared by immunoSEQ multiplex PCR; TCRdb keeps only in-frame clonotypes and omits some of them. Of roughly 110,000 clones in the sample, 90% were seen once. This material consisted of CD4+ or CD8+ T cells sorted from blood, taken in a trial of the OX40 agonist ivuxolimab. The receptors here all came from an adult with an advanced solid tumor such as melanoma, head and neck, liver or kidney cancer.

The CDR3 DNA is TGTGCCAGCAGCCAAGGATTCAGGTCCACTGAAGCTTTCTTT. It encodes CASSQGFRSTEAFF. The rearrangement joins TRBV28 to TRBJ1-1, with D hard to call. The CDR3 is made up of 14 amino acids. Germline V gene data show CDR1 as MDHEN and CDR2 as SYDVKM. V lost 6 bases to trimming and J lost 4 bases, with 15 bases between them. Full variable domain (remainder filled in from reference TRBV28 and TRBJ1-1): DVKVTQSSRYLVKRTGEKVFLECVQDMDHENMFWYRQDPGLGLRLIYFSYDVKMKEKGDIPEGYSVSREKKERFSLILESASTNQTSMYLCASSQGFRSTEAFFGQGTRLTVV.

Here the CDR3 reads CASRFTGELFF. CDR3 bases: TGTGCCAGCAGGTTCACCGGGGAGCTGTTTTTT. V gene TRBV28 combines with J gene TRBJ2-2; no definite D call. CDR3 length: 11 amino acids. The V and J ends lost 6 bases and 4 bases respectively, with 3 bases between them. Germline loops: CDR1 MDHEN, CDR2 SYDVKM.

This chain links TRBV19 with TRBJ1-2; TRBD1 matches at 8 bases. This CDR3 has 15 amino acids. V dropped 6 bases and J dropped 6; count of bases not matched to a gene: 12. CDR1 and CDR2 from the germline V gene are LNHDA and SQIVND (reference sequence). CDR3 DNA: TGTGCCAGTAGACCGACCGTCACAGGGGGGGATGGCTACACCTTC. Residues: CASRPTVTGGDGYTF.

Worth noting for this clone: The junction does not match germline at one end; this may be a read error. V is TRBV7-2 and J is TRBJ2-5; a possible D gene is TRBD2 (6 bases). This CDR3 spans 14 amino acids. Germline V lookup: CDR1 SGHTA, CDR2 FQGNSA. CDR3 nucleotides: TGTGTCAGCAGCTTAGTGGGACTCCAAGAGACCCAGTACTTC. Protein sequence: CVSSLVGLQETQYF.

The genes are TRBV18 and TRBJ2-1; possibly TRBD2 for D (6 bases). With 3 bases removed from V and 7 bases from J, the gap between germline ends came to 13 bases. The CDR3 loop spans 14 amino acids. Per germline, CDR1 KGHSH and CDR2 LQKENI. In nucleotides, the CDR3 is TGTGCCAGCTCACCGACTAGGGCTCGGAATGAGCAGTTCTTC. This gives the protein CASSPTRARNEQFF.

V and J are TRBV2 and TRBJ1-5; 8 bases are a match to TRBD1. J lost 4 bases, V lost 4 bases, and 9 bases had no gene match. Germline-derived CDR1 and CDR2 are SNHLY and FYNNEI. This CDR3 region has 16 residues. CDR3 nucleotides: TGTGCCAGCAGTGGAACAGGGGGAAATCGTAATCAGCCCCAGCATTTT. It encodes CASSGTGGNRNQPQHF.

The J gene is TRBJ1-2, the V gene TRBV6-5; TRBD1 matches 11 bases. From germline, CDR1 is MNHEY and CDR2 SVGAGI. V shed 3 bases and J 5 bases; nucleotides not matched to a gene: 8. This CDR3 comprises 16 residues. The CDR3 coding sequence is TGTGCCAGCAGTTATATCCGGACAGGGGGCGGGTATGGCTACACCTTC. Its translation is CASSYIRTGGGYGYTF.

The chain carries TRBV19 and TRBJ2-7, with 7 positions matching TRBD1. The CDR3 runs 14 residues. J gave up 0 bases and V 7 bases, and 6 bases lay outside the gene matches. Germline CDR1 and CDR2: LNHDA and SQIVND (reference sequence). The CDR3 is CASKNRGDSYEQYF. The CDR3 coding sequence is TGTGCCAGTAAAAACAGGGGCGACTCCTACGAGCAGTACTTC.

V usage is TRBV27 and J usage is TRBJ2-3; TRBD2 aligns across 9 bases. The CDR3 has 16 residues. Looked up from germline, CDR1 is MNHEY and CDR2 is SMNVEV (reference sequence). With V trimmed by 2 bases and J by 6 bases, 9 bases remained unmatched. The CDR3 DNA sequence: TGTGCCAGCAGTTTAGAGCGGGCGGGGGGGCCGGATACGCAGTATTTT. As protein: CASSLERAGGPDTQYF.

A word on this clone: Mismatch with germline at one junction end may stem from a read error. CDR3 protein: CASRPTGGSHNEQFF. The CDR3 bases are TGTGCCAGCCGCCCCACGGGGGGCTCCCACAATGAGCAGTTCTTC. V is TRBV7-3 and J is TRBJ2-1; possibly TRBD2 for D (7 bases). This CDR3 region has 15 residues. The germline V gene encodes CDR1 SGHTA and CDR2 FQGTGA.

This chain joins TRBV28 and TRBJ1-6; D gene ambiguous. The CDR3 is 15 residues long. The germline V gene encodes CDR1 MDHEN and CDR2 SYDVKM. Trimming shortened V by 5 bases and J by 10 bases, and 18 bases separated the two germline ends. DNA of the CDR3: TGTGCCAGCAGTCTAGCCGACGGGCAAAGATCACCCCTCCACTTT. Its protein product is CASSLADGQRSPLHF.

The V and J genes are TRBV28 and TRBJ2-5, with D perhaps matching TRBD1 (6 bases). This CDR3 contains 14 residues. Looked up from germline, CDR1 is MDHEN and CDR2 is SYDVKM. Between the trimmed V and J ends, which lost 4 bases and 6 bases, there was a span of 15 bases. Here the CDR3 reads CASSSVQGMKTQYF. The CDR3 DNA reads TGTGCCAGCAGTTCTGTACAGGGAATGAAGACCCAGTACTTC.

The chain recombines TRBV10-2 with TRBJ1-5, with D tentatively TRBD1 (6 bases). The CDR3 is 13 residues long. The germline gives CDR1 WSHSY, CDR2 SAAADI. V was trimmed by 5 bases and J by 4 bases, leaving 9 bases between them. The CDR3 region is CASSTTGNQPQHF. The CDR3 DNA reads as TGCGCCAGCAGTACCACAGGGAATCAGCCCCAGCATTTT.

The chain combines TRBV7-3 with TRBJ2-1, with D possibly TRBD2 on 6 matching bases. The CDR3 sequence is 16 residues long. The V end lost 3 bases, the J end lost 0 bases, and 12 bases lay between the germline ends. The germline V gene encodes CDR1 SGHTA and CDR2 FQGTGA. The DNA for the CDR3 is TGTGCCAGCAGCTTGCAGGGAGGTGTCTCCTACAATGAGCAGTTCTTC. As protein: CASSLQGGVSYNEQFF.

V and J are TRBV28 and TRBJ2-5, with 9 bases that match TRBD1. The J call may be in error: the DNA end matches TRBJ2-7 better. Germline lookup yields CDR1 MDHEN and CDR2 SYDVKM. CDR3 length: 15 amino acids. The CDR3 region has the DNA TGTGCCAGCAGTTTGGGACAGGGACTCTCCTACGAGCAGTACTTC. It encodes CASSLGQGLSYEQYF.